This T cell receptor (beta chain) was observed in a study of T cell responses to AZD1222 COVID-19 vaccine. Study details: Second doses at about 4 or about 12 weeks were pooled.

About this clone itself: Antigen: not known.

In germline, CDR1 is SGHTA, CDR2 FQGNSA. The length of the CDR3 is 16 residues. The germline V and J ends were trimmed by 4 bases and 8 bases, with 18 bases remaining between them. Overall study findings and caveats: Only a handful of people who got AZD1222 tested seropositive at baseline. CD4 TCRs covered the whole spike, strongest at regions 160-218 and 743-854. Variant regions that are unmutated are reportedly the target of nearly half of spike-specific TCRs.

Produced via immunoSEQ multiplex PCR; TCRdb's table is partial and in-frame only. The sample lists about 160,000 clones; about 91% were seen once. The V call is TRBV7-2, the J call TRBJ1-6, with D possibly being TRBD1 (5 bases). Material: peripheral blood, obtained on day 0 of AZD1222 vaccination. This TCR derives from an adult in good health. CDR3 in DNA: TGTGCCAGCAGCTCTATCGGACCTGGGGGTTATTCACCCCTCCACTTT. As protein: CASSSIGPGGYSPLHF. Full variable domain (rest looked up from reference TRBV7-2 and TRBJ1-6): GAGVSQSPSNKVTEKGKDVELRCDPISGHTALYWYRQSLGQGLEFLIYFQGNSAPDKSGLPSDRFSAERTGGSVSTLTIQRTQQEDSAVYLCASSSIGPGGYSPLHFGNGTRLTVT.